This TCR beta chain originates from a study of T cell changes during pregnancy in multiple sclerosis. Profiling relied on immunoSEQ multiplex PCR, and the TCRdb table lists in-frame clones only, not all of them. Of about 80,000 clones detected, about 93% appear once; the ten largest clones hold approximately 2.8%. CDR1 and CDR2 (germline): LNHDA, SQIVND (reference sequence). The CDR3 contains 12 residues. V trimming: 6 bases; J trimming: 3 bases; junction bases outside the gene matches: 1. Sequenced here: peripheral blood, sampled after pregnancy. The gene calls are TRBV19 and TRBJ2-7; 8 positions agree with TRBD2. This TCR derives from a female donor in good health, enrolled as a control in a pregnancy study. The CDR3, as DNA: TGTGCCAGTAGCGGGGGGGGCTACGAGCAGTACTTC. As protein: CASSGGGYEQYF. The full variable domain, in which reference TRBV19 and TRBJ2-7 provide the parts outside the CDR3, is DGGITQSPKYLFRKEGQNVTLSCEQNLNHDAMYWYRQDPGQGLRLIYYSQIVNDFQKGDIAEGYSVSREKKESFPLTVTSAQKNPTAFYLCASSGGGYEQYFGPGTRLTVT.